Below, one T cell receptor (beta chain) is given with its context. Its antigen is currently unknown. This specimen comes from a study of cytomegalovirus exposure and HLA in healthy donors. General study results and limits: Analysis performed later showed TCR beta chains linked to HLA being more clonally expanded than equally common others. Later, an analysis found that common viral pathogens appeared to be linked with several of the most significant clusters.

13 Jbeta primers and 60 Vbeta primers were used for the PCR. Here immunoSEQ multiplex PCR was the method, and the copy in TCRdb shows in-frame clones only, minus some. The sample yields 60,000 to 70,000 clones, about four fifths seen once. V shed 0 bases and J shed 4 bases, with 7 bases lying between them. The CDR3 totals 13 residues. Germline CDR1 GTSNPN, CDR2 SVGIG (reference sequence). Sequenced: PBMCs. The chain links TRBV30 to TRBJ2-1, with D uncertain. This clonotype was sampled from a woman in her 30s in good health and CMV-seronegative. CDR3 residues: CAWSVDSYNEQFF. The CDR3 coding sequence is TGTGCCTGGAGTGTTGATAGTTACAATGAGCAGTTCTTC.